Presented here are 10 T cell receptor beta chains from one specimen sequenced in a study of vaccination and CD4 T cells after COVID-19. Sequencing of DNA taken from cultured CD4+ T cells relied on the Oncomine TCR Beta short-read assay. TCRdb ran MiXCR on the PCR reads and lists one entry per CDR3 protein. The table records 11,000 to 15,000 distinct CDR3 sequences, under 40% of them present only once. These receptors are not linked to any known antigen. Treatment given: approximately nine-day PBMC culture with coronavirus spike peptide pools or control peptides (ViraFEST assay). Sample: CD4+ T cells from blood, cultured in vitro. Every receptor here comes from a human donor who had recovered from COVID-19.

This clonotype appeared a few times. The gene calls are TRBV20-1 and TRBJ2-3, with TRBD1 matching 8 bases. CDR3 length equals 12 residues. Trimming cost V 5 bases and J 6 bases; bases outside gene matches: 4. Germline V gene sequence: CDR1 DFQATT, CDR2 SNEGSKA (reference sequence). The CDR3 reads CSAEGDRDTQYF. DNA of the CDR3: TGCAGTGCTGAGGGGGACAGGGATACGCAGTATTTT.

In its sample, this clonotype was seen once. This rearrangement joins TRBV19 to TRBJ1-1; TRBD1 agrees at 7 bases. J was trimmed by 5 bases and V by 6 bases; bases with no gene match: 9. This CDR3 is built from 14 residues. Germline loops: CDR1 LNHDA, CDR2 SQIVND (reference sequence). CDR3 loop: CASSVRQGGTEAFF. In DNA form, the CDR3 reads TGTGCCAGTAGCGTGAGACAGGGCGGTACTGAAGCTTTCTTT.

V usage is TRBV18 and J usage is TRBJ2-5; D remains ambiguous. CDR1 and CDR2 (germline): KGHSH, LQKENI. The V end was cut by 3 bases, the J end by 5 bases, with 13 bases between. The CDR3 is made up of 14 amino acids. CDR3 residues: CASSPGTLRETQYF. The CDR3 nucleotides are TGTGCCAGCTCACCCGGCACGCTCAGGGAGACCCAGTACTTC.

This clonotype was seen a handful of times. The chain joins TRBV6-1 to TRBJ2-7, with TRBD1 matching 7 bases. V lost 1 base, J lost 3 bases, and 9 bases stayed unmatched. Germline lookup yields CDR1 MNHNS and CDR2 SASEGT. The CDR3 sequence is 16 residues long. In nucleotides, the CDR3 is TGTGCCAGCAGTGAAGTAGGAAGGGGGCGGCACTACGAGCAGTACTTC. Translated, it gives CASSEVGRGRHYEQYF.

The chain employs TRBV6-2 or TRBV6-3 and TRBJ2-1; possible D gene TRBD2, 7 bases. Trimming took 6 bases from V and 2 from J, leaving 14 bases between them. The CDR3 is made up of 15 amino acids. Germline values: CDR1 MNHEY, CDR2 SVGEGT. The CDR3 region has the DNA TGTGCCAGCAGACAAGGGGGGACTACCTACAATGAGCAGTTCTTC. Translation: CASRQGGTTYNEQFF.

The V call is TRBV28, the J call TRBJ2-7; D unclear. V was shortened by 3 bases and J by 0 bases, with 12 bases between the two germline ends. CDR3 length: 15 amino acids. The germline V gene encodes CDR1 MDHEN and CDR2 SYDVKM. CDR3 residues: CASSFNGRDSYEQYF. CDR3 bases: TGTGCCAGCAGTTTTAACGGCAGAGACTCCTACGAGCAGTACTTC.

The chain recombines TRBV20-1 with TRBJ2-1; D unclear. The germline V gene has CDR1 DFQATT and CDR2 SNEGSKA (reference sequence). The germline V and J ends were trimmed by 6 bases and 9 bases, with 15 bases remaining between them. The CDR3 consists of 12 residues. CDR3 DNA sequence: TGCAGTGCGAACGTCCCCCCCAGTGAGCAGTTCTTC. This codes for CSANVPPSEQFF.

The CDR3 sequence is CASSLLPIGSRSTDTQYF. Here the CDR3 DNA reads TGTGCCAGCAGCCTACTTCCTATTGGCAGCCGAAGCACAGATACGCAGTATTTT. The V gene is TRBV7-8, the J gene TRBJ2-3, with D unresolved. CDR3 length: 18 amino acids. Germline values: CDR1 SGHVS, CDR2 FQNEAQ. The V end was cut by 5 bases, the J end by 0 bases, with 21 bases between.

This clonotype was seen only a few times. V is TRBV5-1 and J is TRBJ1-2; TRBD1 matches at 7 bases. In germline, CDR1 is SGHRS, CDR2 YFSETQ. The CDR3 consists of 14 residues. V gave up 4 bases and J gave up 0 bases; unmatched junction bases: 3. The CDR3 region is CASSPGTANYGYTF. The CDR3 DNA is TGCGCCAGCAGCCCGGGGACAGCTAACTATGGCTACACCTTC.

This clonotype has only one observation. V gene TRBV12-3 or TRBV12-4 combines with J gene TRBJ2-7; D is undetermined. There are 13 residues in the CDR3. The ends were cut back, 3 bases at V and 6 bases at J, with 12 bases in the middle. CDR3 loop: CASSFSEESEQYF. The DNA of the CDR3 is TGTGCCAGCAGTTTTTCCGAGGAAAGCGAGCAGTACTTC.